This TCR beta chain was sequenced in a study of blood T cell repertoires in COVID-19. This clone was detected only a few times. Categorization into cohorts depended on clinical history that participants reported. Sequencing used immunoSEQ multiplex PCR; TCRdb keeps in-frame clones, though not all of them. In the table there are some 70,000 clones, around 90% of which are singletons. Germline V gene sequence: CDR1 SGHNT, CDR2 YYREEE (reference sequence). The CDR3 runs 13 residues. Trimming removed 4 bases at V and 8 bases at J, with 15 bases between. J is TRBJ1-2 and V is TRBV5-4, with D uncertain. What was sequenced was PBMCs or T cells enriched from blood (not recorded which). The TCR sequence derives from a woman in her forties who had recovered from COVID-19. CDR3 residues: CASSPVQAIGYTF. CDR3 sequence (DNA): TGTGCCAGCAGCCCCGTTCAGGCTATCGGCTACACCTTC. The entire variable domain, with the rest obtained from reference TRBV5-4 and TRBJ1-2, is as follows: ETGVTQSPTHLIKTRGQQVTLRCSSQSGHNTVSWYQQALGQGPQFIFQYYREEENGRGNFPPRFSGLQFPNYSSELNVNALELDDSALYLCASSPVQAIGYTFGSGTRLTVV.